The source of this T cell receptor (beta chain) is a study of OX40 agonist ivuxolimab in advanced cancers. The overall study: Patients were infused with ivuxolimab every 2 weeks at 0.01 to 10 mg/kg. Cancers in dose escalation were hepatocellular, melanoma, renal cell and head and neck. Among those treated, three patients had partial responses, one with hepatocellular carcinoma and two with cutaneous melanoma. Study outcomes and limitations: Also present in some nonresponders was a low level of normalized T-cell clonal expansion.

With V trimmed by 2 bases and J by 0 bases, 2 bases remained unmatched. The CDR3 totals 15 residues. The germline gives CDR1 MNHEY, CDR2 SMNVEV (reference sequence). In regard to this clone: Its specificity is not known.

Measured with immunoSEQ multiplex PCR; TCRdb has only the in-frame clones, and not every one. The profile shows 55,000 to 65,000 clones, 80% to 90% of them singletons. The genes are TRBV27 and TRBJ2-7, with 9 bases lining up with TRBD2. The specimen comprised CD4+ or CD8+ T cells sorted from blood, sampled in a trial of the OX40 agonist ivuxolimab. This receptor was identified in an adult with an advanced solid tumor such as melanoma, head and neck, liver or kidney cancer. As DNA, the CDR3 is TGTGCCAGCAGTTTAAAGCGGGAGGTCTCCTACGAGCAGTACTTC. It yields the protein CASSLKREVSYEQYF.